This T cell receptor beta chain appears in the sequencing data of a study of cytomegalovirus exposure and HLA in healthy donors. Findings of the study overall: In all likelihood, a cluster of highly shared sequence variants was a sequencing artifact. Specificity for CMV antigens was confirmed in vitro for three of the CMV-associated chains.

A multiplex PCR was run with 60 Vbeta primers and 13 Jbeta primers. Method: immunoSEQ multiplex PCR; TCRdb's copy keeps in-frame clones and lacks some. The sample holds 40,000 to 55,000 clones, 65% to 80% seen once. This CDR3 region has 13 residues. Germline V gene sequence: CDR1 GTSNPN, CDR2 SVGIG (reference sequence). The V gene lost 4 bases and the J gene lost 2 bases, with 11 bases spanning the gap. This clone was counted a few times. As yet, its antigen is unknown. The receptor's source is a man aged 25 to 40 in good health and CMV-seronegative. The J gene is TRBJ1-2, the V gene TRBV30; tentatively, D is TRBD1 (6 bases). Sequenced material: PBMCs. The DNA of the CDR3 is TGTGCCTGGATCGACAGGAGAAACTATGGCTACACCTTC. Residues: CAWIDRRNYGYTF.